The source of this T cell receptor beta chain is a study of graft-versus-host responses after intestinal transplantation (dated by TCRdb to the early 2020s). Study-wide context: Multivisceral, liver-intestinal, or isolated intestinal transplants were received by the recipients. A peak of at least 4% donor T cells among recipient peripheral blood mononuclear cells was the definition used for donor T cell macrochimerism. Of the 20 to 25 intestinal transplant recipients enrolled in the cohort, one of whom was a retransplant, a few patients without pretransplant specimens were excluded. Rather than being sequenced by the commercial service, samples from three later patients were sequenced in-house on an Illumina MiSeq and processed with MiXCR. To identify alloreactive clones, pre-transplant mixed lymphocyte reaction products were sequenced and then compared with unstimulated pre-transplant donor and recipient T cells. After intestinal transplantation, graft-versus-host and host-versus-graft alloreactive T cell clones were followed in the graft, circulation and bone marrow using bulk TCR-beta CDR3 sequencing. Every recipient was given anti-thymocyte globulin induction, then maintenance tacrolimus and steroids for 2 to 3 years.

To prepare the library, the immunoSEQ multiplex PCR assay was applied. For most patients, high-throughput TCR-beta CDR3 sequencing of genomic DNA was performed by Adaptive Biotechnologies. Processing in the source paper ran as follows. Adaptive's ImmunoSEQ software was the source of the TCR sequencing data for roughly 19 patients, while three other patients were processed with MiXCR and VDJtools. CDR3 nucleotide sequences shared by donor and recipient were removed because the origin of these sequences could not be assigned. At least 2-fold expansion over unstimulated cells and a minimum CFSE-low frequency of 0.002% (template counts) or 0.001% (read counts) were required for clones to be classified as alloreactive. Clones were considered mappable if detected in sequenced pre-transplant spleen, lymph node, or MLR CFSE-low populations of the donor or recipient. The cumulative frequency of alloreactive clones was calculated as a percentage of all sequences, weighted by copy number. The clones in this table, taken by TCRdb from immuneACCESS, are in-frame only. Not every clone is retained; where verified, under half of the shortfall comes from an unresolved V gene, and the cause of the rest is unknown. V and J calls and clone size are copied from that table; D and trimming were computed from the DNA. The sample includes about 10,000 clones, with over 90% observed a single time. The ten largest clonotypes hold about 3.7% of the sample.

Here is what the overall study found, with its caveats: GvH clones were found in recipient bone marrow, and some of the GvH clones appeared earlier in ileal mucosa or blood, which is consistent with an intestinal mucosal origin. Conclusions were limited by the relatively low number and heterogeneity of intestinal transplant patients. High GvH to HvG T cell clonal ratios were observed in the allografts of patients with donor T cell macrochimerism. Early after transplant, peak levels of circulating GvH clones were found to be associated with declines in HvG clones.

CDR3 length: 11 amino acids, cysteine to phenylalanine. Only the CDR3 part of the read is kept: 33 bases, read in frame from the first base. From the germline V gene, CDR1 is MNHNS and CDR2 is SASEGT. Trimming at the junction amounts to 8 bases on V and 3 bases on J, and the germline ends lie 5 bases apart. Only a few counts were recorded for this clone. The antigen this receptor binds is unknown. No much larger clonotype is one base removed from it; base qualities were not supplied. In the first month after transplant, blood samples were collected up to 4 times, and after that at least monthly when available.

This sequence was found in a human patient who received an intestinal transplant, so some T cells may come from the graft donor. The source material was PBMCs, sampled more than 40 days after intestinal transplantation. The chain is assembled from TRBV6-1 and TRBJ2-1; no confident D gene assignment can be made. The sequence in DNA is TGTGCCAGCCATCTCTACAATGAGCAGTTCTTC. Its translation reads: CASHLYNEQFF.